Listed below are T cell receptor beta chains from one sample, sequenced in a study of T cell responses to AZD1222 COVID-19 vaccine. Libraries were prepared by immunoSEQ multiplex PCR; TCRdb keeps only in-frame clonotypes and omits some of them. Here the sample spans under 35,000 clones, more than 75% being singletons. The sequenced sample was peripheral blood, obtained 28 days after the second AZD1222 dose. The receptor source for this set is an adult who received the AZD1222 COVID-19 vaccine. The CDR3 runs from the conserved cysteine through the conserved F or W.

v_call	cdr3_length	j_call	cdr3_aa
TRBV30	14	TRBJ1-5	CAWRGPGSNQPQHF
TRBV3-1/TRBV3-2	15	TRBJ1-6	CASSQMGRGNSPLHF
TRBV4-3	18	TRBJ2-3	CASSQDISGGGSADTQYF
TRBV7-2	14	TRBJ2-2	CASSSSGLVGELFF
TRBV7-7	13	TRBJ2-1	CASSQGSYNEQFF
TRBV2	13	TRBJ1-2	CASSEKQNYGYTF
TRBV4-1	14	TRBJ1-2	CASSLREINYGYTF
TRBV18	12	TRBJ1-5	CASSLLGQPQHF
TRBV24-1	18	TRBJ1-4	CATSDSPQGAQANEKLFF
TRBV4-1	14	TRBJ2-7	CASRRGPDSYEQYF
TRBV18	16	TRBJ1-3	CASSPSGPSSGNTIYF
TRBV19	15	TRBJ2-7	CASSILTGTSYEQYF
TRBV5-6	13	TRBJ1-2	CASSLGGNYGYTF
TRBV5-1	14	TRBJ1-6	CASSTTGVNSPLHF
TRBV7-9	16	TRBJ1-6	CASSYGGGSYNSPLHF
TRBV28	12	TRBJ1-2	CASSPGAYGYTF
TRBV6-5	13	TRBJ1-2	CASSPPGRLGYTF
TRBV25-1	14	TRBJ1-1	CASSERGAWAEAFF
TRBV5-1	14	TRBJ2-7	CASSLESPLYEQYF
TRBV2	18	TRBJ2-6	CASGRFRRDLSGANVLTF
TRBV4-2	12	TRBJ1-2	CASSPTGYGYTF
TRBV11-2	11	TRBJ1-5	CARPATRPQHF
TRBV19	14	TRBJ2-7	CASSSTGRSYEQYF
TRBV19	14	TRBJ2-7	CASSAGPGSYEQYF
TRBV19	13	TRBJ2-7	CASSIDGTYEQYF
TRBV6-2/TRBV6-3	19	TRBJ2-2	CASSYSILSEGIRTGELFF
TRBV6-2/TRBV6-3	17	TRBJ1-5	CASSYFQARTANQPQHF
TRBV6-5	15	TRBJ2-1	CASSYSLSSYNEQFF
TRBV28	15	TRBJ2-6	CASSPGAIGANVLTF
TRBV18	13	TRBJ1-1	CASSPSGNTEAFF
TRBV27	14	TRBJ2-7	CASSLREDTPKQYF
TRBV19	15	TRBJ1-5	CASSSVQGGWEPQHF
TRBV28	13	TRBJ1-2	CASRVGVYYGYTF
TRBV29-1	16	TRBJ2-7	CSVGSLGGQGATEQYF
TRBV7-2	15	TRBJ2-7	CASSDRAPFGHEQYF
TRBV9	15	TRBJ2-2	CASSAQIANTGELFF
TRBV11-2	16	TRBJ1-4	CASSQLNRVGAEKLFF
TRBV28	12	TRBJ1-2	CASSFGQGSYTF
TRBV19	15	TRBJ1-1	CASTPQGALNTEAFF
TRBV15	19	TRBJ1-5	CATSRDRGAHLNSNQPQHF
TRBV18	14	TRBJ1-1	CASSPDLAGAEAFF
TRBV7-2	14	TRBJ1-5	CASSSASRDQPQHF
TRBV6-5	14	TRBJ2-5	CASRRGGQLETQYF
TRBV29-1	13	TRBJ2-7	CSVEGQGATEQYF
TRBV12-3/TRBV12-4	13	TRBJ1-2	CASSPTGRNRYTF
TRBV7-9	12	TRBJ1-4	CASSLTSGELFF